These T cell receptor beta chains were read from a single sample in a study of beta chain features in type 1 diabetes. The table came from immunoSEQ multiplex PCR; TCRdb's copy has only in-frame clones and leaves some out. The table records 400,000 or so clones, around 10% of them present only once. Sequencing was performed on central memory CD4+ T cells from blood. All receptors come from a man younger than 45 with type 1 diabetes. CDR3s include the opening cysteine and the closing phenylalanine or tryptophan. A D gene is named only where the DNA matches it firmly. Size values are once, few and many counts, or a class for expanded clones, and some rows have none.

j_call | clone_size | d_call | v_call | cdr3_aa | cdr3_nt
TRBJ1-3 | . | . | TRBV11-2 | CASSLLGPTLGNTIYF | TGTGCCAGCAGCTTACTCGGCCCAACTCTTGGAAACACCATATATTTT
TRBJ1-4 | . | . | TRBV4-1 | CASSLGPWNEKLFF | TGCGCCAGCAGCCTGGGACCGTGGAATGAAAAACTGTTTTTT
TRBJ2-6 | few | . | TRBV2 | CARAVDLSGANVLTF | TGTGCCAGAGCGGTAGACCTCTCTGGGGCCAACGTCCTGACTTTC
TRBJ2-5 | many | . | TRBV14 | CASSPGRSEETQYF | TGTGCCAGCAGCCCCGGAAGGTCGGAGGAGACCCAGTACTTC
TRBJ2-1 | . | . | TRBV30 | CAWSAGGPYNEQFF | TGTGCCTGGAGTGCGGGGGGCCCCTACAATGAGCAGTTCTTC
TRBJ2-3 | few | TRBD2 | TRBV7-2 | CASSLGRGDWDTQYF | TGTGCCAGCAGCTTGGGCCGGGGGGATTGGGATACGCAGTATTTT
TRBJ2-5 | few | TRBD1 | TRBV7-2 | CASSLVEGARETQYF | TGTGCCAGCAGCTTAGTTGAGGGGGCGAGAGAGACCCAGTACTTC
TRBJ1-2 | few | . | TRBV5-1 | CASSVEGAGYGYTF | TGCGCCAGCAGCGTCGAAGGCGCTGGGTATGGCTACACCTTC
TRBJ2-7 | . | TRBD1 | TRBV29-1 | CSVEGTGGYEQYF | TGCAGCGTTGAAGGGACAGGGGGGTACGAGCAGTACTTC
TRBJ2-7 | few | TRBD2 | TRBV15 | CATSRAAGGIYEQYF | TGTGCCACCAGCAGAGCTGCGGGAGGAATCTACGAGCAGTACTTC
TRBJ1-5 | . | TRBD1 | TRBV2 | CASNDAGGGQPQHF | TGTGCCAGCAACGACGCAGGGGGCGGACAGCCCCAGCATTTT
TRBJ2-3 | once | . | TRBV15 | CATSLQGGRTDTQYF | TGTGCCACCAGCCTTCAGGGGGGTAGAACAGATACGCAGTATTTT
TRBJ1-2 | . | . | TRBV6-1 | CASRQGDGYTF | TGTGCCAGCAGGCAGGGAGATGGCTACACCTTC
TRBJ2-3 | few | TRBD2 | TRBV2 | CASSLRGADTQYF | TGTGCCAGCAGCCTTCGGGGGGCAGATACGCAGTATTTT
TRBJ2-1 | . | . | TRBV10-3 | CASSRPDAYNEQFF | TGTGCCAGCAGTCGACCAGACGCATACAATGAGCAGTTCTTC
TRBJ2-7 | . | . | TRBV7-2 | CASSLGSEPSYEQYF | TGTGCCAGCAGCTTAGGGTCGGAGCCCTCCTACGAGCAGTACTTC
TRBJ1-1 | few | TRBD1 | TRBV9 | CASSVRAGGFEAFF | TGTGCCAGCAGCGTACGGGCAGGGGGCTTTGAAGCTTTCTTT
TRBJ2-2 | . | . | TRBV7-2 | CASSLRQNTGELFF | TGTGCCAGCAGCTTAAGACAGAACACCGGGGAGCTGTTTTTT
TRBJ2-3 | few | . | TRBV5-6 | CASSLTGDVTDTQYF | TGTGCCAGCAGCTTGACGGGGGATGTCACAGATACGCAGTATTTT
TRBJ2-1 | . | . | TRBV4-1 | CASSHLLLGTKEFF | TGCGCCAGCAGCCACCTCCTGCTAGGAACCAAGGAGTTCTTC
TRBJ2-3 | few | . | TRBV7-7 | CASSSQGGSTDTQYF | TGTGCTAGCAGCTCCCAAGGGGGGAGCACAGATACGCAGTATTTT
TRBJ2-3 | many | . | TRBV7-8 | CASSLAHLADGTQYF | TGTGCCAGCAGCTTAGCGCACCTAGCTGATGGTACGCAGTATTTT